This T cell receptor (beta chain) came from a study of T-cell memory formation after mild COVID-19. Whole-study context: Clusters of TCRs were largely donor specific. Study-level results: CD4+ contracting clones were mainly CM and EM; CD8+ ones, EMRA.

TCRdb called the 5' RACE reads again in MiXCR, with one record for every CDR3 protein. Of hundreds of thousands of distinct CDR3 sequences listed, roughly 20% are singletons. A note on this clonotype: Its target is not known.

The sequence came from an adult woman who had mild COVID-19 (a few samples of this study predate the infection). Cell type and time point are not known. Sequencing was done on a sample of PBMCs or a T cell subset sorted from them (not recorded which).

CDR3 in amino acids: CASSRYRGGYTF. The CDR3 bases are TGTGCCAGCAGCCGTTACAGGGGAGGCTACACCTTC. The chain combines TRBV14 with TRBJ1-2, with TRBD1 identical over 7 bases. The CDR3 runs to 12 residues. CDR1 is SGHDN, CDR2 FVKESK, per germline. Trimming cost V 4 bases and J 8 bases; bases outside gene matches: 4.